The clone carrying this TCR beta chain occurred a few times. These data come from a study of immune characterization of retroperitoneal liposarcoma. One entry per CDR3 protein, called by TCRdb with MiXCR from the PCR reads. The profile shows roughly 9,700 distinct CDR3 sequences, roughly a quarter of them singletons. The sample consisted of tumor tissue. The receptor comes from a female donor with retroperitoneal liposarcoma.

The CDR3 DNA is TGTGCCACGGGACTAGCGGGATATGAGCAGTTCTTC. It yields the protein CATGLAGYEQFF. V usage is TRBV24-1 and J usage is TRBJ2-1; the match to TRBD2 covers 13 bases. The ends lost 10 bases at V and 8 bases at J; junction bases unmatched: 1. This CDR3 comprises 12 residues. Per the germline V gene, CDR1 is KGHDR and CDR2 is SFDVKD.